The 8 T cell receptor beta chains reported below all come from one sample, sequenced in a study of T cell changes during pregnancy in multiple sclerosis (dated by TCRdb to about 2019). The method was the immunoSEQ multiplex PCR assay. TCRdb took this table from immuneACCESS and kept in-frame rearrangements with V and J called. Such tables lack part of the clones; where checked against another copy, unresolved V genes explain under half of the gap, and the rest is unexplained. Counted in this sample were some 80,000 clones; about 94% of them appeared once. The biggest ten clones account for roughly 2.5% of the sample. Sequenced here: peripheral blood, sampled in the third trimester of pregnancy. These receptors all stem from a female donor with multiple sclerosis, enrolled in a pregnancy study.

V and J are TRBV4-1 and TRBJ2-1; D remains unclear. Germline values: CDR1 MGHRA, CDR2 YSYEKL. Trimming removed 0 bases at V and 6 bases at J, with 12 bases between. CDR3 length equals 15 residues. This CDR3 is CASSQESAVPNEQFF. In nucleotides, the CDR3 is TGCGCCAGCAGCCAAGAGAGCGCTGTACCCAATGAGCAGTTCTTC.

In nucleotides, the CDR3 is TGTGCCAGCACCACACGGGACAGGGTGTGGGGCCCCGGGGAGCTGTTTTTT. Protein sequence: CASTTRDRVWGPGELFF. This chain connects TRBV27 to TRBJ2-2; TRBD1 agrees at 9 bases. V gave up 7 bases and J gave up 6 bases; unmatched junction bases: 15. The CDR3 sequence is 17 residues long. The germline V gene has CDR1 MNHEY and CDR2 SMNVEV (reference sequence).

The J gene is TRBJ2-1, the V gene TRBV5-5; D is perhaps TRBD2 (6 bases). Trimming stripped 2 bases from V and 0 bases from J, with 9 bases between. Germline V CDR1 and CDR2: SGHKS, YYEKEE (reference sequence). The CDR3 spans 15 residues. The DNA for the CDR3 is TGTGCCAGCAGCTTAGCGGGCGCCTCCTACAATGAGCAGTTCTTC. Protein product: CASSLAGASYNEQFF.

The chain recombines TRBV5-1 with TRBJ2-1; no clear D gene. The V gene's germline CDR1 is SGHRS and CDR2 YFSETQ. Trimming left V 0 bases short and J 5 bases short, with 6 bases between. CDR3 length: 13 residues. CDR3 sequence: CASSLGSDNEQFF. In DNA, the CDR3 is TGCGCCAGCAGCTTGGGTTCTGACAATGAGCAGTTCTTC.

V usage is TRBV9 and J usage is TRBJ2-3; TRBD2 matches 7 bases. The V gene's germline CDR1 is SGDLS and CDR2 YYNGEE. The CDR3 has 14 residues. Trimming cost V 4 bases and J 0 bases; bases outside gene matches: 2. CDR3 protein: CASSNGGSTDTQYF. DNA for the CDR3: TGTGCCAGCAGCAACGGGGGGAGCACAGATACGCAGTATTTT.

The genes are TRBV6-5 and TRBJ2-1; D perhaps matches TRBD1 (6 bases). V was pared by 2 bases and J by 2 bases, with 13 bases between. CDR3 size: 16 residues. The V gene's germline CDR1 is MNHEY and CDR2 SVGAGI. CDR3 residues: CASSYESGTPYNEQFF. The CDR3 DNA reads as TGTGCCAGCAGTTACGAATCCGGGACACCCTACAATGAGCAGTTCTTC.

This sequence joins TRBV9 and TRBJ1-6, with 7 bases fitting TRBD1. The V gene's germline CDR1 is SGDLS and CDR2 YYNGEE. Unmatched junction bases numbered 8, after V lost 1 base and J lost 13 bases. This CDR3 spans 14 amino acids. The CDR3 nucleotides are TGTGCCAGCAGCGTAACAGGGGAGGTTTTTCCCCTCCACTTT. Amino acids: CASSVTGEVFPLHF.

This chain uses TRBV5-4 with TRBJ1-1, with 10 bases aligning to TRBD1. The CDR3 is 18 residues long. CDR1 SGHNT and CDR2 YYREEE come from the germline V gene (reference sequence). V lost 0 bases and J lost 0; bases outside the gene matches: 8. The CDR3 sequence is CASSLDSGTGALNTEAFF. DNA of the CDR3: TGTGCCAGCAGCTTGGATAGTGGGACAGGGGCCCTGAACACTGAAGCTTTCTTT.